This TCR beta chain appears in the sequencing data of a study of T-cell memory formation after mild COVID-19. General study findings and limits: Memory cells collected pre-infection included some clones that later responded, suggesting cross-reactive memory joined.

TCRdb recomputed calls from the 5' RACE reads with MiXCR, one row per CDR3 protein. The repertoire holds approximately 28,000 distinct CDR3 sequences, with about 12% as singletons. The CDR3 is 12 amino acids. Trimming removed 4 bases from V and 3 bases from J, with 7 bases in between. CDR1 is MGHDK, CDR2 SYGVNS, per germline. This clonotype has ten or more counts. Its target is not known. Sequenced input: PBMCs or a T cell subset sorted from them (not recorded which). This TCR came from an adult woman who had mild COVID-19 (a few samples of this study predate the infection). Cell type and time point are not known. The V call is TRBV25-1, the J call TRBJ2-7; no reliable D call. The CDR3 spells CASSGPNYEQYF. As DNA, the CDR3 is TGTGCCAGCAGTGGGCCTAACTACGAGCAGTACTTC.